This TCR beta chain derives from a study of shared clonotypes between healthy human individuals. On this clone: Antigen: not known.

Study-wide results and limits: A handful of donors held 5% to 5.5% of naive CD4 clonotypes in common.

CD8 cells regarded as naive lacked CD45RO, were positively chosen for CCR7, and omitted terminally differentiated effector memory CD45RA+ cells. Only Caucasian adults living in Nashville, Tennessee served as donors. The CDR3 covers 17 residues. Trimming removed 3 bases from V and 0 bases from J, with 15 bases in between. Per germline, CDR1 LNHDA and CDR2 SQIVND (reference sequence). Some clones are missing from TCRdb's copy, which holds only in-frame ones; the method was immunoSEQ multiplex PCR. The table includes under 1 million clones, about 96% detected once. The source material was naive CD8+ T cells sorted from blood. The chain has TRBV19 and TRBJ2-1; unclear D gene. This TCR was sampled from a man aged 25 to 40 in good health. CDR3 region: CASSIPDSLFSYNEQFF. CDR3 nucleotides: TGTGCCAGTAGTATCCCTGATAGCCTATTCTCCTACAATGAGCAGTTCTTC.